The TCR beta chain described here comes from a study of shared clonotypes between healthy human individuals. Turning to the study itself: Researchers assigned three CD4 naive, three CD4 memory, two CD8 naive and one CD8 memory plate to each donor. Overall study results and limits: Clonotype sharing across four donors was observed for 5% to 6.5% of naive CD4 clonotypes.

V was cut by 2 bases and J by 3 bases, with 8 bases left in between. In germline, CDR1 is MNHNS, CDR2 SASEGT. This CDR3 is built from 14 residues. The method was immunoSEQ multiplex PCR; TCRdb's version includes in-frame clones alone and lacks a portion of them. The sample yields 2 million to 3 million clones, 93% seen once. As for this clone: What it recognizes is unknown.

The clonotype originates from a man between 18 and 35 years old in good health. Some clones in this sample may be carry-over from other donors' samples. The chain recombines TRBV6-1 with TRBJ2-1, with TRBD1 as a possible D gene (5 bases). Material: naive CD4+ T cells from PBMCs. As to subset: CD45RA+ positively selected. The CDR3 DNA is TGTGCCAGCAGTGAATGGGGCGGCTACAATGAGCAGTTCTTC. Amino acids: CASSEWGGYNEQFF.